This TCR beta chain is from a study of Ad26.COV2.S vaccination and SARS-CoV-2 variants. Study in general: Donor was in the COV1001 Ad26.COV2.S trial arm. Once or twice, 56 days apart, Ad26.COV2.S was delivered intramuscularly.

V lost 3 bases to trimming and J lost 2 bases, with 13 bases between them. Germline V CDR1 and CDR2: MNHEY, SMNVEV (reference sequence). The CDR3 consists of 15 residues. This clone was recorded only once. As yet, its antigen is unknown. Treatment: 19 received Ad26.COV2.S at low or high dose, single or two shots; 5 received placebo; per-sample allocation not given. At day 63 after the first vaccine or placebo injection, samples were drawn. Participants' vaccine, an Ad26 vector, delivered Wuhan-strain SARS-CoV-2 spike. Study-level points and caveats: There was reportedly substantial breadth in spike-specific CD8+ and CD4+ T cell responses after vaccination.

Sequenced by immunoSEQ multiplex PCR; TCRdb stores in-frame clones only, minus some. The profile shows 300,000 to 400,000 clones, 75% to 90% of them singletons. The input for sequencing was peripheral blood, taken in a trial of Ad26.COV2.S vaccine versus placebo. The chain carries TRBV27 and TRBJ1-1, with D perhaps TRBD1 (5 bases). The source is a person aged 18-65 years who received the Ad26.COV2.S COVID-19 vaccine or a placebo. This CDR3 is CASSLGQGTNTEAFF. The DNA of the CDR3 is TGTGCCAGCAGTTTGGGGCAGGGCACAAACACTGAAGCTTTCTTT.